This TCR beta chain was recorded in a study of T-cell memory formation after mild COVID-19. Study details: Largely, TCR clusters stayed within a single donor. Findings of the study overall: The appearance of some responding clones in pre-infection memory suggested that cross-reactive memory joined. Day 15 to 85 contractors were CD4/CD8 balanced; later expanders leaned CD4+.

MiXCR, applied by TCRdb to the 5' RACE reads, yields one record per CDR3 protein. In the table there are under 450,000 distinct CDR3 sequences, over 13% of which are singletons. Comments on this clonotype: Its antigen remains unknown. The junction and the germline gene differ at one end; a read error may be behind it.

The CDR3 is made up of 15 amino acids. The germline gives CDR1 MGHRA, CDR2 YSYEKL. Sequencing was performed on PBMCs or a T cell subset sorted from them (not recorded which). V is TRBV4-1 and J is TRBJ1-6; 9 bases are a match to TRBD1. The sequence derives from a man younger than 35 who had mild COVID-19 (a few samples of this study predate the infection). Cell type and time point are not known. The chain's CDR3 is CASTETGGSYSHLHF. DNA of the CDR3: TGCGCCAGCACGGAGACAGGGGGATCCTATTCACACCTCCACTTT.